The 20 T cell receptor beta chains below were found in one sample sequenced in a study of blood T cell repertoires in COVID-19. Repertoires were generated with immunoSEQ multiplex PCR, while TCRdb's copy carries only in-frame clones and drops some. The sample comprises 150,000 or so clones, 87% of which are singletons, and 5.5% to 7.5% rests with the top ten. Material: peripheral blood. Receptors originate from a man older than 75 with acute or convalescent COVID-19.

CDR3 loop: CASSLRHAGGNTIYF. As DNA, the CDR3 is TGTGCCAGCAGCCTTAGACATGCTGGAGGAAACACCATATATTTT. This chain uses TRBV28 with TRBJ1-3; D unclear. V lost 6 bases and J 4 bases, leaving 16 bases between the germline ends. The length of the CDR3 is 15 residues. The germline V gene encodes CDR1 MDHEN and CDR2 SYDVKM.

This chain uses TRBV18 with TRBJ1-3, with D perhaps matching TRBD1 (5 bases). The CDR3 has 16 residues. Germline V CDR1 and CDR2: KGHSH, LQKENI. Between the trimmed V and J ends, which lost 3 bases and 1 base, there was a span of 13 bases. The CDR3 reads CASSPIGVRSGNTIYF. For the CDR3, the DNA is TGTGCCAGCTCACCGATAGGGGTGAGGTCTGGAAACACCATATATTTT.

This chain uses TRBV6-5 with TRBJ1-5; 10 nucleotides agree with TRBD1. J was trimmed by 7 bases and V by 6 bases; bases with no gene match: 9. This CDR3 is 15 amino acids long. Per the germline V gene, CDR1 is MNHEY and CDR2 is SVGAGI. The CDR3 loop is CASRETGGPGQPQHF. CDR3 sequence (DNA): TGTGCCAGCAGAGAGACAGGGGGCCCGGGACAGCCCCAGCATTTT.

The chain links TRBV5-5 to TRBJ2-2; D ambiguous. The CDR3 has 17 amino acids. Trimming shortened V by 4 bases and J by 1 base, and 17 bases separated the two germline ends. The germline V gene has CDR1 SGHKS and CDR2 YYEKEE (reference sequence). DNA of the CDR3: TGTGCCAGCAGCCCCGCCCCCGGAGAGGAGAACACCGGGGAGCTGTTTTTT. Protein sequence: CASSPAPGEENTGELFF.

CDR3 amino acids: CASSPRTGFGSPLHF. The CDR3 DNA reads TGTGCCAGCAGCCCCCGGACAGGGTTTGGATCACCCCTCCACTTT. V is TRBV11-2 and J is TRBJ1-6; 8 bases fit TRBD1. V trimming: 5 bases; J trimming: 10 bases; junction bases outside the gene matches: 10. There are 15 residues in the CDR3. CDR1 is SGHAT, CDR2 FQNNGV, per germline.

The chain joins TRBV12-3 or TRBV12-4 to TRBJ1-1; D uncertain. Trimming removed 2 bases from V and 2 bases from J, with 6 bases in between. The CDR3 totals 13 residues. The CDR3 DNA reads as TGTGCCAGCAGTTTATTATATAACACTGAAGCTTTCTTT. Translated: CASSLLYNTEAFF.

The table lists this clone with a few counts. The J gene is TRBJ2-4, the V gene TRBV5-1; tentatively, D is TRBD2 (6 bases). Germline values: CDR1 SGHRS, CDR2 YFSETQ. This CDR3 is 15 amino acids long. V was shortened by 4 bases and J by 5 bases, with 16 bases between the two germline ends. The CDR3 loop is CASSADGGYQNIQYF. Written as DNA, the CDR3 is TGCGCCAGCAGCGCGGACGGGGGATACCAAAACATTCAGTACTTC.

The chain links TRBV4-2 to TRBJ2-2; D possibly corresponds to TRBD2 (6 bases). Germline CDR1 and CDR2: LGHNA and YNFKEQ. This CDR3 is built from 16 residues. The V gene lost 5 bases and the J gene lost 2 bases, with 15 bases spanning the gap. Here the CDR3 DNA reads TGTGCCAGCAGCGCGTATAGCGGCGACAACACCGGGGAGCTGTTTTTT. Protein: CASSAYSGDNTGELFF.

CDR3 sequence: CAWSGRGSTSTGNTIYF. Here the CDR3 DNA reads TGTGCCTGGAGTGGGCGGGGGTCCACTTCCACTGGAAACACCATATATTTT. The chain recombines TRBV30 with TRBJ1-3, with D perhaps matching TRBD1 (5 bases). Trimming shortened V by 1 base and J by 2 bases, and 18 bases separated the two germline ends. The CDR3 has 17 amino acids. Germline-derived CDR1 and CDR2 are GTSNPN and SVGIG (reference sequence).

The J gene is TRBJ1-3, the V gene TRBV5-8, with 9 bases fitting TRBD1. This CDR3 region has 17 residues. The J segment lost 0 bases and the V segment lost 4 bases, leaving 8 bases of the junction unmatched. Germline-derived CDR1 and CDR2 are SGHTS and YDEGEE. Written as DNA, the CDR3 is TGTGCCAGCAGCCCCCGGGACAGGGCCGTCTCTGGAAACACCATATATTTT. Translating gives CASSPRDRAVSGNTIYF.

V is TRBV27 and J is TRBJ1-5; D unclear. The CDR3 has 15 residues. Trimming took 2 bases from V and 2 from J, leaving 10 bases between them. Germline V gene data show CDR1 as MNHEY and CDR2 as SMNVEV (reference sequence). The CDR3 here is CASSLEGRGNQPQHF. CDR3 bases: TGTGCCAGCAGTTTAGAGGGTCGGGGCAATCAGCCCCAGCATTTT.

In DNA, the CDR3 is TGTGCCAGCTCACAGGGAGTTGGGAACACTGAAGCTTTCTTT. Amino acids: CASSQGVGNTEAFF. The V call is TRBV18, the J call TRBJ1-1; D call uncertain. The CDR3 has 14 residues. Per the germline V gene, CDR1 is KGHSH and CDR2 is LQKENI. V was clipped by 4 bases and J by 1 base, with 10 bases between them.

The chain employs TRBV3-1 (or the pseudogene TRBV3-2) and TRBJ2-3, with D hard to call. Trimming shortened V by 1 base and J by 1 base, and 9 bases separated the two germline ends. The CDR3 length is 15 residues. Germline values: CDR1 LGHDT, CDR2 YNNKEL (reference sequence). In DNA form, the CDR3 reads TGTGCCAGCAGCCAAGGAAATACTCGCACAGATACGCAGTATTTT. This encodes CASSQGNTRTDTQYF.

The chain joins TRBV28 to TRBJ2-5, with D possibly matching TRBD2 (5 bases). Germline V gives CDR1 MDHEN, CDR2 SYDVKM. This CDR3 has 13 amino acids. Trimming took 9 bases from V and 2 from J, leaving 13 bases between them. CDR3 amino acids: CASQRGRQETQYF. CDR3 coding DNA: TGTGCCAGTCAAAGAGGGCGTCAAGAGACCCAGTACTTC.

The chain links TRBV18 to TRBJ1-2, with TRBD1 matching over 9 bases. CDR3 length: 14 residues. Germline V CDR1 and CDR2: KGHSH, LQKENI. V shed 6 bases, J shed 7 bases, and the junction held 9 bases outside the gene matches. The CDR3 reads CASSSSGQGFGYTF. For the CDR3, the DNA is TGTGCCAGCTCGTCGTCGGGACAGGGATTTGGCTACACCTTC.

The CDR3 DNA sequence: TGCGCCAGCAGCTTGCCCGGGACAGGAGATGGCTACACCTTC. Its protein product is CASSLPGTGDGYTF. The chain couples TRBV5-1 to TRBJ1-2; TRBD1 agrees at 8 bases. V shed 1 base, J shed 6 bases, and the junction held 5 bases outside the gene matches. This CDR3 is 14 amino acids long. Looked up from germline, CDR1 is SGHRS and CDR2 is YFSETQ.

This clone was detected a few times. This sequence joins TRBV5-5 and TRBJ2-7; maybe TRBD2 (5 bases). The CDR3 runs 13 residues. Trimming pared 0 bases from V and 7 bases from J, leaving 11 bases between. In germline, CDR1 is SGHKS, CDR2 YYEKEE (reference sequence). The CDR3 region has the DNA TGTGCCAGCAGCTTGGGGGGAGCTCAGGAGCAGTACTTC. It encodes CASSLGGAQEQYF.

The V call is TRBV5-1, the J call TRBJ2-7; tentative D call: TRBD1 (5 bases). The ends were cut back, 0 bases at V and 6 bases at J, with 13 bases in the middle. The CDR3 extends over 14 amino acids. Germline V lookup: CDR1 SGHRS, CDR2 YFSETQ. CDR3 sequence: CASSLGAQGFEQYF. CDR3 coding DNA: TGCGCCAGCAGCTTGGGGGCCCAGGGATTCGAGCAGTACTTC.

The V and J genes are TRBV30 and TRBJ2-1; 12 bases line up with TRBD2. Trimming removed 2 bases from V and 8 bases from J; junction bases left unmatched: 4. The CDR3 is made up of 14 amino acids. Germline lookup yields CDR1 GTSNPN and CDR2 SVGIG (reference sequence). The CDR3: CAWSLTSGSYEQFF. CDR3 bases: TGTGCCTGGAGTTTGACTAGCGGGAGCTATGAGCAGTTCTTC.

CDR3 in amino acids: CATSDTGNTVTQYF. Written as DNA, the CDR3 is TGTGCCACCAGTGACACAGGGAACACGGTGACCCAGTACTTC. This rearrangement joins TRBV24-1 to TRBJ2-5; tentatively, D is TRBD1 (6 bases). V was shortened by 4 bases and J by 7 bases, with 15 bases between the two germline ends. Germline V gives CDR1 KGHDR, CDR2 SFDVKD. The CDR3 contains 14 residues.